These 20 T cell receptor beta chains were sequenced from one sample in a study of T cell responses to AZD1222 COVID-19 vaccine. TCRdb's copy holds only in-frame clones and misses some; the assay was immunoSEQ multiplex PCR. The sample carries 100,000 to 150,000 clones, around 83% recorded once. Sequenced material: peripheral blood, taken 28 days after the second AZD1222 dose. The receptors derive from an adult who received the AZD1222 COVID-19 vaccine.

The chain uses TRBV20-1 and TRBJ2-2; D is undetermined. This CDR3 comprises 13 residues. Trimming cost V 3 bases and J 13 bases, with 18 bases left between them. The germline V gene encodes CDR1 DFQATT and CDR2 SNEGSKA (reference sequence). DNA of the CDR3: TGCAGTGCTAGTGACGGCCCCGCGAGAGTGCTGTTTTTT. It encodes CSASDGPARVLFF.

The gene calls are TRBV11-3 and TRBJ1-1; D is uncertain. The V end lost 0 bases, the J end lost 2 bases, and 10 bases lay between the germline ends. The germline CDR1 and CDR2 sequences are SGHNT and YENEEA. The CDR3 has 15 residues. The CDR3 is CASSLDADINTEAFF. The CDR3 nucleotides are TGTGCCAGCAGCTTAGATGCGGATATTAACACTGAAGCTTTCTTT.

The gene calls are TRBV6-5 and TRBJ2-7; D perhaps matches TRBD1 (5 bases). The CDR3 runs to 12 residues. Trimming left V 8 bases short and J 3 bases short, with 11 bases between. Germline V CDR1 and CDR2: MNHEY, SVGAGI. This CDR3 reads CASADRIYEQYF. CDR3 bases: TGTGCCAGCGCCGACAGAATCTACGAGCAGTACTTC.

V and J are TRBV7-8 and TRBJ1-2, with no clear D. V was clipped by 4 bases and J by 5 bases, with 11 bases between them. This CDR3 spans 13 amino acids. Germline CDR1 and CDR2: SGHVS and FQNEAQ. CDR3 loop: CASSWGVRYGYTF. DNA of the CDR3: TGTGCCAGCAGCTGGGGAGTTCGGTATGGCTACACCTTC.

The CDR3 region is CASSLDRRPNQPQHF. CDR3 bases: TGTGCCAGCAGCTTGGACAGAAGACCTAATCAGCCCCAGCATTTT. The rearrangement links TRBV5-4 to TRBJ1-5; D gene unclear. The germline V gene encodes CDR1 SGHNT and CDR2 YYREEE (reference sequence). This CDR3 comprises 15 residues. V was cut by 0 bases and J by 4 bases, with 11 bases left in between.

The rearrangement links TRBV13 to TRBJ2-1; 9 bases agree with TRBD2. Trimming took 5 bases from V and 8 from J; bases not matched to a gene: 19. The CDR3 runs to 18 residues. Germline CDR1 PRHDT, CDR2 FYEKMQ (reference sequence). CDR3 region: CASSQQARGGASSDEQFF. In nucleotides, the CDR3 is TGTGCCAGCAGCCAACAGGCGCGCGGGGGGGCCTCTTCCGATGAGCAGTTCTTC.

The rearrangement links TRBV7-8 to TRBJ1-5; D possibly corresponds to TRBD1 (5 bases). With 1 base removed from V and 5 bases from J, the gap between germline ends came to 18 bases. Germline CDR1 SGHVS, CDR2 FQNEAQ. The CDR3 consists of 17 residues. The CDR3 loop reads CASSLVTRPRADQPQHF. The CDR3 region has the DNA TGTGCCAGCAGCTTAGTCACCCGGCCCAGGGCTGATCAGCCCCAGCATTTT.

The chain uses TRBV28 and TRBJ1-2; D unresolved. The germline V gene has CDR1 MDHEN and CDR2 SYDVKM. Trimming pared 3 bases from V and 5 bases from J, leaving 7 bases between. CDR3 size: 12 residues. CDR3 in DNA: TGTGCCAGCAGTTTCCAGCGGTATGGCTACACCTTC. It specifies CASSFQRYGYTF.

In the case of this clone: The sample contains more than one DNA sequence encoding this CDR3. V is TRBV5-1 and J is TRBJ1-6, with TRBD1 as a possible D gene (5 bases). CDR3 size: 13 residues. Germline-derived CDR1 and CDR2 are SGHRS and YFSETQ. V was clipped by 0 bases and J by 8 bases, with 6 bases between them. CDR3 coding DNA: TGCGCCAGCAGCTTGGGGGGCGATTCACCCCTCCACTTT. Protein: CASSLGGDSPLHF.

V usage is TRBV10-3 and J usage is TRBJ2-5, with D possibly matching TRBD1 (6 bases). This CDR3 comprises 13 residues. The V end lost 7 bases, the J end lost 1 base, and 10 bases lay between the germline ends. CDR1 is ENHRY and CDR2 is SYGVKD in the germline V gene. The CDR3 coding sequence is TGTGCCATCACCGGACAGCCCCAAGAGACCCAGTACTTC. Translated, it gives CAITGQPQETQYF.

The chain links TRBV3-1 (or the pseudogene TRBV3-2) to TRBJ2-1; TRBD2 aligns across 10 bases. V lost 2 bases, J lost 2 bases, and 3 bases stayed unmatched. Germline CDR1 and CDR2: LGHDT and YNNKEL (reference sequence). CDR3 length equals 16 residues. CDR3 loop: CASSQLSGGPYNEQFF. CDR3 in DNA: TGTGCCAGCAGCCAACTTAGCGGGGGGCCCTACAATGAGCAGTTCTTC.

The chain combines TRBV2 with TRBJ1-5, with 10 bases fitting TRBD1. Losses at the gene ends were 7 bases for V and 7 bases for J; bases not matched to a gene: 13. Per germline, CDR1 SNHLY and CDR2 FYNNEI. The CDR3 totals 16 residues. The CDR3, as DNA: TGTGCCAGCAAAGGAGGGAGACAGGGGGCTGAACAGCCCCAGCATTTT. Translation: CASKGGRQGAEQPQHF.

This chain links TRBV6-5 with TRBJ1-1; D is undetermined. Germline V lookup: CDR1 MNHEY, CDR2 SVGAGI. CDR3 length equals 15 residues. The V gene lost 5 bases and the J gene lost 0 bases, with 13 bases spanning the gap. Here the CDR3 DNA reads TGTGCCAGCAGTCCCCTCAGACTCATGAACACTGAAGCTTTCTTT. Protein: CASSPLRLMNTEAFF.

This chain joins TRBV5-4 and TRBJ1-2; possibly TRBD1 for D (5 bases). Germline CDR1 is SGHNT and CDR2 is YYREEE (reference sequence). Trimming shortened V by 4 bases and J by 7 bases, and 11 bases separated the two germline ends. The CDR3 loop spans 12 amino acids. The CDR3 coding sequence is TGTGCCAGCAGCAATGTGGGGGGTGGCTACACCTTC. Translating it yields CASSNVGGGYTF.

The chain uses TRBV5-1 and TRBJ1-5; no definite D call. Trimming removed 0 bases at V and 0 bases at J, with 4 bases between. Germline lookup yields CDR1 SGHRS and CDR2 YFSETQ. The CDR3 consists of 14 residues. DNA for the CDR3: TGCGCCAGCAGCTTGGAGAATAGCAATCAGCCCCAGCATTTT. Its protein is CASSLENSNQPQHF.

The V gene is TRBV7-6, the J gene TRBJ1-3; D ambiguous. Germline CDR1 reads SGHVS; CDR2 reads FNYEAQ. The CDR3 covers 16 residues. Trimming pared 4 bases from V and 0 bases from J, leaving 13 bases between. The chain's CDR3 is CASSSHPPSSGNTIYF. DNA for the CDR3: TGTGCCAGCAGCTCCCACCCCCCTAGCTCTGGAAACACCATATATTTT.

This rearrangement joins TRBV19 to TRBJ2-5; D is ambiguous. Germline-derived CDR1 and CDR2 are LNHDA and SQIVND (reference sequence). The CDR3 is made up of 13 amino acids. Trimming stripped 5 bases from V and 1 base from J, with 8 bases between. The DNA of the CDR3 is TGTGCCAGTAGTCATCAGAGCCAAGAGACCCAGTACTTC. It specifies CASSHQSQETQYF.

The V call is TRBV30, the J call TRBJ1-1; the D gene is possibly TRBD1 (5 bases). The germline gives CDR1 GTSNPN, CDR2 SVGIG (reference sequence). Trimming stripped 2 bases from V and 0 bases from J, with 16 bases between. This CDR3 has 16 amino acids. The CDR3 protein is CAWSPWNRTVNTEAFF. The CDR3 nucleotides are TGTGCCTGGAGTCCCTGGAACAGGACTGTGAACACTGAAGCTTTCTTT. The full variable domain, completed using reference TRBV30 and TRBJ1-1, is SQTIHQWPATLVQPVGSPLSLECTVEGTSNPNLYWYRQAAGRGLQLLFYSVGIGQISSEVPQNLSASRPQDRQFILSSKKLLLSDSGFYLCAWSPWNRTVNTEAFFGQGTRLTVV.

CDR3 DNA sequence: TGTGCCAGCAGCGTAGGAATTGGCGGGGGATACAATGAGCAGTTCTTC. It specifies CASSVGIGGGYNEQFF. The rearrangement uses TRBV9 and TRBJ2-1; 7 bases are a match to TRBD2. Germline V lookup: CDR1 SGDLS, CDR2 YYNGEE. V gave up 0 bases and J gave up 4 bases; unmatched junction bases: 7. This CDR3 contains 16 residues.

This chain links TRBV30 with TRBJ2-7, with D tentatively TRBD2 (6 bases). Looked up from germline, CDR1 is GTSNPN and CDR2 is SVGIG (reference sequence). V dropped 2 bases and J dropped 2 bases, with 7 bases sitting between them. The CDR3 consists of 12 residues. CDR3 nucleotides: TGTGCCTGGAGTCGGGAGACCTACGAGCAGTACTTC. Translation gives CAWSRETYEQYF.